This T cell receptor beta chain comes out of a study of blood T cell repertoires in COVID-19. Study background: Whether acute or convalescent, the COVID-19 samples came from the United States, Italy and Spain.

Everyone who took part was about 18 to 90 years old, and they came from 24 US areas. Original processing notes: Using reference gene primer amplification, nucleated cell counts were estimated. The table came from immunoSEQ multiplex PCR; TCRdb's copy has only in-frame clones and leaves some out. V and J calls plus clone size are reproduced from that table; the DNA served to infer D and trimming. The sample shows a few hundred thousand clones, around 93% of them seen only once. This clone was found a few times. Looked up from germline, CDR1 is MGHRA and CDR2 is YSYEKL. Trimming pared 0 bases from V and 8 bases from J, leaving 12 bases between. The CDR3 is 14 amino acids.

The receptor's source is a human donor in a cohort exposed to, infected with or recovered from COVID-19 (not recorded which). The donor label of this sample is uncertain. The sequenced sample consisted of PBMCs or T cells enriched from blood (not recorded which). The rearrangement uses TRBV4-1 and TRBJ2-3; possible D gene TRBD1, 5 bases. DNA of the CDR3: TGCGCCAGCAGCCAAGACCCCTGGGGCGTTACGCAGTATTTT. It codes for CASSQDPWGVTQYF.